The source of this T cell receptor beta chain is a study of T cells in Graves' hyperthyroidism and ophthalmopathy. CDR1 is MDHEN and CDR2 is SYDVKM in the germline V gene. J lost 6 bases, V lost 2 bases, and 6 bases had no gene match. This CDR3 has 15 residues. This clonotype was seen many times. Antigen unknown. It was RNA transcripts that yielded the amplified TCR beta CDR3 regions. RT-PCR in the first round (using the HTBI primer set) targeted the TCR CDR3. TCRdb processed the multiplex PCR reads anew with MiXCR; each CDR3 protein has one entry. The sample has 540,000 or so distinct CDR3 sequences, 15% to 19% seen once; the top ten hold under 8%. Notes on the study in general: Ophthalmopathy, which appeared later, was predicted by the model a median about 5.9 months before onset.

This TCR came from a woman aged 25 to 39 with Graves' hyperthyroidism. Sequencing input: blood. The J gene is TRBJ2-1, the V gene TRBV28; TRBD1 agrees at 8 bases. Here the CDR3 DNA reads TGTGCCAGCAGTTTACTGGACAGGGAAGGCAATGAGCAGTTCTTC. This sequence encodes CASSLLDREGNEQFF. Using reference TRBV28 and TRBJ2-1 for the parts outside the CDR3, the full variable domain is DVKVTQSSRYLVKRTGEKVFLECVQDMDHENMFWYRQDPGLGLRLIYFSYDVKMKEKGDIPEGYSVSREKKERFSLILESASTNQTSMYLCASSLLDREGNEQFFGPGTRLTVL.